The 28 T cell receptor beta chains presented below share a single source sample, sequenced in a study of blood T cell repertoires in COVID-19. TCRdb's table, derived via immunoSEQ multiplex PCR, lists solely in-frame clones and lacks some. This sample has over 250,000 clones, with around nine tenths found just once. Material for sequencing was PBMCs or T cells enriched from blood (not recorded which). These receptors all come from a woman in her fifties or sixties who had recovered from COVID-19.

In DNA form, the CDR3 reads TGTGCCAGTAGTATAGGACAGGGCCATGAAAAACTGTTTTTT. Residues: CASSIGQGHEKLFF. This rearrangement joins TRBV19 to TRBJ1-4, with TRBD1 matching 7 bases. The CDR3 covers 14 residues. Unmatched junction bases numbered 2, after V lost 1 base and J lost 6 bases. The germline CDR1 and CDR2 sequences are LNHDA and SQIVND (reference sequence).

This clone was counted many times. The chain uses TRBV4-2 and TRBJ1-1, with TRBD1 as a possible D gene (6 bases). V was trimmed by 0 bases and J by 1 base, leaving 12 bases between them. Germline CDR1 is LGHNA and CDR2 is YNFKEQ. The CDR3 is 16 residues long. The CDR3 spells CASSQEAGVKNTEAFF. The CDR3 DNA reads TGTGCCAGCAGCCAAGAGGCAGGGGTGAAGAACACTGAAGCTTTCTTT.

This chain links TRBV2 with TRBJ2-2, with D unclear. CDR1 and CDR2 (germline): SNHLY, FYNNEI. Trimming removed 1 base at V and 3 bases at J, with 12 bases between. CDR3 length: 16 amino acids. CDR3 protein: CASSEVQPIYTGELFF. The DNA of the CDR3 is TGTGCCAGCAGTGAAGTACAGCCTATTTACACCGGGGAGCTGTTTTTT. Variable domain in full (rest from reference TRBV2 and TRBJ2-2): EPEVTQTPSHQVTQMGQEVILRCVPISNHLYFYWYRQILGQKVEFLVSFYNNEISEKSEIFDDQFSVERPDGSNFTLKIRSTKLEDSAMYFCASSEVQPIYTGELFFGEGSRLTVL.

J is TRBJ1-4 and V is TRBV3-1 (or the pseudogene TRBV3-2); weak D call: TRBD1 (5 bases). This CDR3 comprises 18 residues. Germline CDR1 LGHDT, CDR2 YNNKEL (reference sequence). Trimming took off 2 bases at V and 2 bases at J, with 18 bases between the two ends. The CDR3 nucleotides are TGTGCCAGCAGCCAACTGCGAGACAGCCTCAGGACTAATGAAAAACTGTTTTTT. It codes for CASSQLRDSLRTNEKLFF.

This clone appeared a single time. The chain joins TRBV11-3 to TRBJ2-3, with 10 nucleotides matching TRBD2. The V gene's germline CDR1 is SGHNT and CDR2 YENEEA. The CDR3 runs 17 residues. V lost 0 bases to trimming and J lost 0 bases; unmatched junction nucleotides: 3. The CDR3 protein is CASSLELLAGSTDTQYF. The CDR3 nucleotides read TGTGCCAGCAGCTTAGAGTTACTAGCGGGGAGCACAGATACGCAGTATTTT.

The chain combines TRBV2 with TRBJ2-2, with D possibly TRBD2 on 6 matching bases. Trimming removed 3 bases at V and 3 bases at J, with 11 bases between. Germline assignment: CDR1 SNHLY and CDR2 FYNNEI. The CDR3 loop spans 15 amino acids. CDR3 in DNA: TGTGCCAGCAGTGACCGCAGGAGGGACACCGGGGAGCTGTTTTTT. It codes for CASSDRRRDTGELFF.

The chain couples TRBV27 to TRBJ2-1; 9 nucleotides align to TRBD1. V lost 5 bases to trimming and J lost 3 bases; unmatched junction nucleotides: 5. This CDR3 comprises 15 residues. The germline CDR1 and CDR2 sequences are MNHEY and SMNVEV (reference sequence). The CDR3 region has the DNA TGTGCCAGCAGTCTGGGACAGGGCCGCTACAATGAGCAGTTCTTC. It is translated as CASSLGQGRYNEQFF.

This rearrangement joins TRBV7-2 to TRBJ1-5, with D unclear. This CDR3 contains 13 residues. The germline V gene has CDR1 SGHTA and CDR2 FQGNSA. V gave up 4 bases and J gave up 4 bases, with 8 bases separating them. The chain's CDR3 is CASSSQVNQPQHF. For the CDR3, the DNA is TGTGCCAGCAGCTCTCAGGTGAATCAGCCCCAGCATTTT.

The chain carries TRBV5-1 and TRBJ2-3; D possibly corresponds to TRBD2 (6 bases). The germline V and J ends were trimmed by 4 bases and 5 bases, with 23 bases remaining between them. The CDR3 consists of 17 residues. The germline V gene encodes CDR1 SGHRS and CDR2 YFSETQ. CDR3 loop: CASSHHRPAGGRDTQYF. The CDR3 bases are TGCGCCAGCAGCCACCACCGGCCAGCGGGTGGGCGAGATACGCAGTATTTT.

In regard to this clone: Other DNA sequences from this sample encode an identical CDR3 as well. The chain employs TRBV3-1 (or the pseudogene TRBV3-2) and TRBJ1-1; 10 bases agree with TRBD1. The J segment lost 5 bases and the V segment lost 0 bases, leaving 3 bases of the junction unmatched. There are 15 residues in the CDR3. Germline CDR1 LGHDT, CDR2 YNNKEL (reference sequence). The CDR3 reads CASSQDRTGGTEAFF. Written as DNA, the CDR3 is TGTGCCAGCAGCCAAGATCGGACAGGGGGAACTGAAGCTTTCTTT.

This chain joins TRBV6-5 and TRBJ2-3; 8 bases map to TRBD2. CDR3 length: 15 residues. V lost 6 bases and J lost 6; bases outside the gene matches: 11. Germline lookup yields CDR1 MNHEY and CDR2 SVGAGI. CDR3 amino acids: CASSAGGVSGDTQYF. The CDR3 DNA follows: TGTGCCAGCAGCGCGGGAGGAGTAAGTGGCGATACGCAGTATTTT.

V usage is TRBV5-4 and J usage is TRBJ1-2, with D perhaps matching TRBD1 (5 bases). Between the trimmed V and J ends, which lost 2 bases and 3 bases, there was a span of 17 bases. In germline, CDR1 is SGHNT, CDR2 YYREEE (reference sequence). The CDR3 runs 16 residues. The CDR3, as DNA: TGTGCCAGCAGCTTCGGATCACAGGCGGTGGACTATGGCTACACCTTC. It encodes CASSFGSQAVDYGYTF.

This clone was seen a handful of times. The chain has TRBV5-1 and TRBJ2-7, with D maybe TRBD1 (6 bases). The CDR3 sequence is 14 residues long. V lost 4 bases, J lost 7 bases, and 18 bases lay in between. Germline CDR1 SGHRS, CDR2 YFSETQ. The chain's CDR3 is CASSLGQIPLEQYF. In DNA, the CDR3 is TGCGCCAGCAGCCTAGGACAGATTCCGCTTGAGCAGTACTTC.

The chain joins TRBV10-3 to TRBJ2-1; 7 positions match TRBD1. The CDR3 runs 13 residues. V trimming: 5 bases; J trimming: 5 bases; junction bases outside the gene matches: 3. CDR1 ENHRY and CDR2 SYGVKD come from the germline V gene. The CDR3 reads CAISRGQNNEQFF. The CDR3 DNA follows: TGTGCCATCAGTAGGGGACAGAACAATGAGCAGTTCTTC.

The chain uses TRBV11-3 and TRBJ2-1, with D possibly TRBD2 on 5 matching bases. This CDR3 has 13 amino acids. The germline V gene encodes CDR1 SGHNT and CDR2 YENEEA. V was cut by 8 bases and J by 9 bases, with 17 bases left in between. The CDR3: CASGPTRFGEQFF. In DNA form, the CDR3 reads TGTGCCAGCGGCCCAACTAGGTTCGGTGAGCAGTTCTTC.

J is TRBJ1-4 and V is TRBV9; 11 bases match TRBD1. The CDR3 has 14 residues. Germline CDR1 is SGDLS and CDR2 is YYNGEE. V shed 3 bases, J shed 8 bases, and the junction held 3 bases outside the gene matches. This CDR3 is CASSGTGGREKLFF. CDR3 DNA: TGTGCCAGCAGCGGGACAGGGGGCCGGGAAAAACTGTTTTTT. The full variable domain, completed using reference TRBV9 and TRBJ1-4, is DSGVTQTPKHLITATGQRVTLRCSPRSGDLSVYWYQQSLDQGLQFLIQYYNGEERAKGNILERFSAQQFPDLHSELNLSSLELGDSALYFCASSGTGGREKLFFGSGTQLSVL.

J is TRBJ1-5 and V is TRBV19, with a weak D call TRBD1 (5 bases). V was pared by 4 bases and J by 2 bases, with 15 bases between. This CDR3 contains 16 residues. CDR1 is LNHDA and CDR2 is SQIVND in the germline V gene (reference sequence). The CDR3 DNA reads as TGTGCCAGTAGTAGTCTGGGGGGAGTTGGCAATCAGCCCCAGCATTTT. Protein product: CASSSLGGVGNQPQHF. Based on the CDR3 plus reference TRBV19 and TRBJ1-5, the full variable domain is DGGITQSPKYLFRKEGQNVTLSCEQNLNHDAMYWYRQDPGQGLRLIYYSQIVNDFQKGDIAEGYSVSREKKESFPLTVTSAQKNPTAFYLCASSSLGGVGNQPQHFGDGTRLSIL.

V usage is TRBV9 and J usage is TRBJ2-7, with 13 bases that match TRBD2. Losses at the gene ends were 2 bases for V and 2 bases for J; bases not matched to a gene: 4. The CDR3 has 16 residues. Germline-derived CDR1 and CDR2 are SGDLS and YYNGEE. CDR3: CASSVGLAGIPYEQYF. CDR3 nucleotide sequence: TGTGCCAGCAGCGTGGGACTAGCGGGGATCCCCTACGAGCAGTACTTC.

The rearrangement joins TRBV5-1 to TRBJ2-7; 8 positions agree with TRBD2. Trimming took 0 bases from V and 2 from J; bases not matched to a gene: 7. In germline, CDR1 is SGHRS, CDR2 YFSETQ. The CDR3 sequence is 16 residues long. This CDR3 is CASSLDSVAGTYEQYF. CDR3 coding DNA: TGCGCCAGCAGCTTGGATTCGGTAGCGGGGACCTACGAGCAGTACTTC.

This chain uses TRBV30 with TRBJ1-2; D remains ambiguous. CDR1 and CDR2 (germline): GTSNPN, SVGIG (reference sequence). The V gene lost 2 bases and the J gene lost 1 base, with 17 bases spanning the gap. This CDR3 has 16 residues. The CDR3 is CAWSIPGGLDNYGYTF. Written as DNA, the CDR3 is TGTGCCTGGAGTATTCCGGGTGGGTTGGATAACTATGGCTACACCTTC.

The V gene is TRBV5-1, the J gene TRBJ1-2, with 9 bases matching TRBD1. The CDR3 covers 16 residues. The germline V gene has CDR1 SGHRS and CDR2 YFSETQ. V lost 4 bases and J lost 2; bases outside the gene matches: 9. CDR3 in DNA: TGCGCCAGCAGCCCGTATACAGGGGGCCTCAACTATGGCTACACCTTC. As protein: CASSPYTGGLNYGYTF.

The rearrangement uses TRBV4-2 and TRBJ2-7; 7 bases line up with TRBD2. With 1 base clipped from V and 4 bases from J, the junction kept 7 bases outside the gene matches. The CDR3 totals 15 residues. Germline CDR1 is LGHNA and CDR2 is YNFKEQ. For the CDR3, the DNA is TGTGCCAGCAGCCAAGCGGGCGGGAGTTGGTACGAGCAGTACTTC. Protein: CASSQAGGSWYEQYF.

The V and J genes are TRBV7-8 and TRBJ1-3, with 8 bases aligning to TRBD1. Germline V gene sequence: CDR1 SGHVS, CDR2 FQNEAQ. V gave up 6 bases and J gave up 0 bases; unmatched junction bases: 4. There are 15 residues in the CDR3. DNA for the CDR3: TGTGCCAGCAGATCTGACAGGGGCTCTGGAAACACCATATATTTT. It translates to CASRSDRGSGNTIYF. Complete variable domain (other parts from reference TRBV7-8 and TRBJ1-3): GAGVSQSPRYKVAKRGQDVALRCDPISGHVSLFWYQQALGQGPEFLTYFQNEAQLDKSGLPSDRFFAERPEGSVSTLKIQRTQQEDSAVYLCASRSDRGSGNTIYFGEGSWLTVV.

The chain recombines TRBV3-1 (or the pseudogene TRBV3-2) with TRBJ2-5, with D maybe TRBD2 (6 bases). V was trimmed by 0 bases and J by 4 bases, leaving 6 bases between them. From germline, CDR1 is LGHDT and CDR2 YNNKEL (reference sequence). This CDR3 spans 13 amino acids. CDR3 sequence (DNA): TGTGCCAGCAGCCAAGACGGGGGAGAGACCCAGTACTTC. It is translated as CASSQDGGETQYF.

This clone was counted a single time. The rearrangement joins TRBV11-3 to TRBJ2-6, with a possible D match to TRBD1 (6 bases). Looked up from germline, CDR1 is SGHNT and CDR2 is YENEEA. The CDR3 loop spans 16 amino acids. V was cut by 5 bases and J by 4 bases, with 15 bases left in between. The CDR3, as DNA: TGTGCCAGCAGCCGGGTCTGGGGGCTCGGGGCCAACGTCCTGACTTTC. Protein: CASSRVWGLGANVLTF.

The chain links TRBV7-8 to TRBJ2-1; 9 bases are a match to TRBD2. CDR3 length: 14 residues. Trimming at V came to 5 bases and at J to 8 bases, leaving 7 bases not matched to a gene. Germline CDR1 is SGHVS and CDR2 is FQNEAQ. The CDR3 DNA reads TGTGCCAGCAGCCCCCTAGCGGGACTGGATGAGCAGTTCTTC. This gives the protein CASSPLAGLDEQFF.

V and J are TRBV7-9 and TRBJ1-6, with D tentatively TRBD1 (5 bases). The CDR3 is 14 residues long. Per the germline V gene, CDR1 is SEHNR and CDR2 is FQNEAQ (reference sequence). The V and J ends lost 0 bases and 9 bases respectively, with 9 bases between them. CDR3 nucleotides: TGTGCCAGCAGCTTAGCGGGGGGTGGTTCACCCCTCCACTTT. This codes for CASSLAGGGSPLHF.

J is TRBJ2-1 and V is TRBV5-1; 12 bases line up with TRBD2. Unmatched junction bases numbered 7, after V lost 4 bases and J lost 8 bases. The germline V gene has CDR1 SGHRS and CDR2 YFSETQ. The CDR3 sequence is 15 residues long. CDR3 protein: CASSPTRLAGDEQFF. CDR3 DNA: TGCGCCAGCAGCCCTACGAGACTAGCGGGAGATGAGCAGTTCTTC. The whole variable domain, filled in from reference TRBV5-1 and TRBJ2-1, reads KAGVTQTPRYLIKTRGQQVTLSCSPISGHRSVSWYQQTPGQGLQFLFEYFSETQRNKGNFPGRFSGRQFSNSRSEMNVSTLELGDSALYLCASSPTRLAGDEQFFGPGTRLTVL.